This T cell receptor (beta chain) was identified during a study of blood T cells in healthy people across ages. Ranging in age from roughly 6 to 90, the donors were healthy Caucasian individuals from Russia. The use of a sample-barcoded 5' primer and a J-beta primer mix characterized a second PCR of roughly 7 to 11 cycles. TCRdb reprocessed the 5' RACE reads via MiXCR and lists one record per CDR3 protein. The data show about 800,000 distinct CDR3 sequences, roughly 64% seen once. Sequenced material: blood. The TCR was taken from a man in his thirties or forties in good health.

CDR3 sequence: CASSPLAGGVYEQYF. The CDR3 nucleotides are TGTGCCAGCAGCCCACTAGCGGGAGGAGTCTACGAGCAGTACTTC. The chain combines TRBV7-9 with TRBJ2-7; TRBD2 aligns across 12 bases. CDR3 size: 15 residues. V dropped 5 bases and J dropped 3; count of bases not matched to a gene: 5. CDR1 is SEHNR, CDR2 FQNEAQ, per germline (reference sequence).